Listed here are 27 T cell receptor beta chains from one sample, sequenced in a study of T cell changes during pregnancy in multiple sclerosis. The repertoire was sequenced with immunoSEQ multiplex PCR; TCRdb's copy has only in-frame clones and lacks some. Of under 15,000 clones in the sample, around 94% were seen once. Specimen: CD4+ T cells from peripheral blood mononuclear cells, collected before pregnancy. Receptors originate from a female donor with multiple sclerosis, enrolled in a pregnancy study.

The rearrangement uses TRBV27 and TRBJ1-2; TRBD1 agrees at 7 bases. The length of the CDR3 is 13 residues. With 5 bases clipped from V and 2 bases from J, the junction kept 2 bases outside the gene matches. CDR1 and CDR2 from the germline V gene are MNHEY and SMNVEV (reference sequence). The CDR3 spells CASSTQGNYGYTF. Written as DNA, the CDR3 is TGTGCCAGCAGTACACAGGGGAACTATGGCTACACCTTC.

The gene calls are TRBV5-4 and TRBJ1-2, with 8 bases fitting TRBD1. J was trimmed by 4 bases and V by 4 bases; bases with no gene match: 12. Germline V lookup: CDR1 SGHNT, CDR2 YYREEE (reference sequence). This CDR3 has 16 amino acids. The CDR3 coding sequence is TGTGCCAGCAGCCCGACCGGGACAGGAAACTTCTATGGCTACACCTTC. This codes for CASSPTGTGNFYGYTF.

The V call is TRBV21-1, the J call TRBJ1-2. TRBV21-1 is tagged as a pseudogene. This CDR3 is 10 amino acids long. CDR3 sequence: CASPSSGYTF. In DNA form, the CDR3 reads TGTGCCAGCCCTTCCTCTGGCTACACCTTC.

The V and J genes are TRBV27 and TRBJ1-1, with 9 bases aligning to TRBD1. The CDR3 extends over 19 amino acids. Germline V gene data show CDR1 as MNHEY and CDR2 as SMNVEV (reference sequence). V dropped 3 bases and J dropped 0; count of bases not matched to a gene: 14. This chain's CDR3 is CASSLLPGQGAFVNTEAFF. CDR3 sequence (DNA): TGTGCCAGCAGTTTGCTCCCGGGACAGGGAGCCTTCGTGAACACTGAAGCTTTCTTT.

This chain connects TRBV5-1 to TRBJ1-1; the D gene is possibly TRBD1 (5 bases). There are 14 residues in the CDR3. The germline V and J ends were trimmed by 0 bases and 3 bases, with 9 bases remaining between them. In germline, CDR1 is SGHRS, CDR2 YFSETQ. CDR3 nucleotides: TGCGCCAGCAGCTTGGTAGGGGTGGACACTGAAGCTTTCTTT. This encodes CASSLVGVDTEAFF.

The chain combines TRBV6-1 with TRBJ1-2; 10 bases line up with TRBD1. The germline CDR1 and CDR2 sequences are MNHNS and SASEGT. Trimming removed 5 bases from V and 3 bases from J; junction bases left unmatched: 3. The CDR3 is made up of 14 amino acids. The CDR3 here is CASSWTGGYYGYTF. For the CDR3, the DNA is TGTGCCAGCAGTTGGACAGGGGGATACTATGGCTACACCTTC.

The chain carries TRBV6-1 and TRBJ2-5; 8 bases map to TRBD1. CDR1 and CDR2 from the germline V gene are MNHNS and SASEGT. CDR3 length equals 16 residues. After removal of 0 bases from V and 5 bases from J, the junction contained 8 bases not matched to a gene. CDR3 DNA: TGTGCCAGCAGTGAAGCGGTCGCAGGGGGCCGGGAGACCCAGTACTTC. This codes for CASSEAVAGGRETQYF.

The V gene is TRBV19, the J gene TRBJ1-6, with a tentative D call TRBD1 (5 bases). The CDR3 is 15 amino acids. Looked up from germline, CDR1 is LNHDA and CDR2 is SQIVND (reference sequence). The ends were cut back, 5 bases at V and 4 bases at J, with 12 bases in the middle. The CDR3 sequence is CASSARVLYNSPLHF. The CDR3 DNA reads TGTGCCAGTAGTGCCAGGGTATTGTATAATTCACCCCTCCACTTT.

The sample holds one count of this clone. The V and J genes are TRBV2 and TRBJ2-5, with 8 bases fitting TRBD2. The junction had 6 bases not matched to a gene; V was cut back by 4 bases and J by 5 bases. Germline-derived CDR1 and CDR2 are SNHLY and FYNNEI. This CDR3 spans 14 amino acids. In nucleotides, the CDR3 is TGTGCCAGCAGTGCGGGGGGGGGTAAGGAGACCCAGTACTTC. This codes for CASSAGGGKETQYF.

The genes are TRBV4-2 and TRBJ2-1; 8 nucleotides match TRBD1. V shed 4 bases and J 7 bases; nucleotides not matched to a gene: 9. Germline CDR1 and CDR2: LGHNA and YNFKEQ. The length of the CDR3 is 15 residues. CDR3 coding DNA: TGTGCCAGCAGCCCCGACAGGGGATATGGGAATGAGCAGTTCTTC. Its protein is CASSPDRGYGNEQFF.

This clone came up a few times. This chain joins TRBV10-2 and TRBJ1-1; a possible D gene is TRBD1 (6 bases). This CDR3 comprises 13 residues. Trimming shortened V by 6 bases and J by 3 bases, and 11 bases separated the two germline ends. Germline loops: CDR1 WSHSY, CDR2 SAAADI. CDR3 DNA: TGCGCCAGCAGCCGGGACACGTACACTGAAGCTTTCTTT. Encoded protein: CASSRDTYTEAFF.

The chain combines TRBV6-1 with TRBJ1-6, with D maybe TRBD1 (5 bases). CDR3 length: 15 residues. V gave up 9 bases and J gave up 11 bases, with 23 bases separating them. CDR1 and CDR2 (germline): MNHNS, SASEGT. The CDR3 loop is CASIFRADSVTPLHF. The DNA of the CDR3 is TGTGCCAGTATCTTTCGGGCCGACAGCGTTACACCCCTCCACTTT.

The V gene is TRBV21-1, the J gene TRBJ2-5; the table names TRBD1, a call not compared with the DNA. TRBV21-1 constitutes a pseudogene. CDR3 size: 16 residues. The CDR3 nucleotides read TGTGCCAGCAGCAAAGCGGGAGACAGGGCTGAAGAGACCCAGTACTTC. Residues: CASSKAGDRAEETQYF.

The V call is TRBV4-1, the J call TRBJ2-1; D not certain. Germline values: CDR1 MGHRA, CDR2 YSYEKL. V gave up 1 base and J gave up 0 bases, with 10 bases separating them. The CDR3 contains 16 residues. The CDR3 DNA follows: TGCGCCAGCAGCCAAGTAAACATCGTCTCCTACAATGAGCAGTTCTTC. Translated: CASSQVNIVSYNEQFF.

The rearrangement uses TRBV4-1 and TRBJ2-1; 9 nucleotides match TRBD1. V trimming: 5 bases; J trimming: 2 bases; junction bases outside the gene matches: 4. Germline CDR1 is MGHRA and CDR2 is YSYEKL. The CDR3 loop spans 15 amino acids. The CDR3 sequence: CASSGGQGTYNEQFF. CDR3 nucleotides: TGCGCCAGCAGCGGGGGACAGGGTACCTACAATGAGCAGTTCTTC.

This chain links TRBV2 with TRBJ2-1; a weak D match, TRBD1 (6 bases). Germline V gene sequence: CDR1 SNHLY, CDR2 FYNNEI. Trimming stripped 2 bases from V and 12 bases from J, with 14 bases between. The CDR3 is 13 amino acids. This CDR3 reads CASSEKQGGWQFF. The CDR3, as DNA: TGTGCCAGCAGTGAAAAACAGGGCGGTTGGCAGTTCTTC.

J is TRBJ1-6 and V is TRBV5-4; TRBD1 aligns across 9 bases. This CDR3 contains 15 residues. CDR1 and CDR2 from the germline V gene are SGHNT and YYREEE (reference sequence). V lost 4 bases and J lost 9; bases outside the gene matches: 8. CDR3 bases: TGTGCCAGCAGCCCAGGGACAGGGATTAGTTCACCCCTCCACTTT. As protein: CASSPGTGISSPLHF.

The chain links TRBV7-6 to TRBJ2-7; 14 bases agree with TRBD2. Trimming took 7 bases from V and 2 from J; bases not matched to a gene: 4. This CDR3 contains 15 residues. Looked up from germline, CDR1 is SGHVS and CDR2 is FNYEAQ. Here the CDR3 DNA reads TGTGCCAGCAAAAGACTAGCGGGGGGGGCCTACGAGCAGTACTTC. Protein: CASKRLAGGAYEQYF.

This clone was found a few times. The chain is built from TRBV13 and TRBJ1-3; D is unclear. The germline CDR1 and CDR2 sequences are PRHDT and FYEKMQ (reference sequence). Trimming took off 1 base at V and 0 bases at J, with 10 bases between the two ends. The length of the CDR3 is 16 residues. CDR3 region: CASSLEREYSGNTIYF. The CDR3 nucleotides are TGTGCCAGCAGCTTAGAGAGGGAATACTCTGGAAACACCATATATTTT.

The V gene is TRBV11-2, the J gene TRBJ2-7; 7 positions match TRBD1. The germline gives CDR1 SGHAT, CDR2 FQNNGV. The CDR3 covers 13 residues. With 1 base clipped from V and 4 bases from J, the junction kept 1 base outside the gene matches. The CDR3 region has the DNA TGTGCCAGCAGCTTAGGGACAGGTTACGAGCAGTACTTC. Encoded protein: CASSLGTGYEQYF.

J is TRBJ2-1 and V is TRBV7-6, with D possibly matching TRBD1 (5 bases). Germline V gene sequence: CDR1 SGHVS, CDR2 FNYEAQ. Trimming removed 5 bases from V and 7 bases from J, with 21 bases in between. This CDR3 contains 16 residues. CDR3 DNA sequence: TGTGCCAGCAGCGTAAGCAAGGGGCGTCTCATTAATGAGCAGTTCTTC. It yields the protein CASSVSKGRLINEQFF.

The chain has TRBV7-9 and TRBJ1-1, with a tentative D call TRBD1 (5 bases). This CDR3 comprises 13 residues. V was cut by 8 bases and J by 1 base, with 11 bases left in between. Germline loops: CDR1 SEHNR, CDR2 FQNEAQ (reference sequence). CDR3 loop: CASLGGANTEAFF. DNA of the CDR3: TGTGCCAGCCTGGGGGGAGCGAACACTGAAGCTTTCTTT.

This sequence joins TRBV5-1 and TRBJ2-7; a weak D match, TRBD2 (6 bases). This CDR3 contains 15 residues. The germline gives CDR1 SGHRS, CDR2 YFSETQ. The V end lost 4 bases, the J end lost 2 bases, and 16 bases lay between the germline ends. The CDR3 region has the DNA TGCGCCAGCAGCGCGGGACGGACGATCACCTACGAGCAGTACTTC. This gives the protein CASSAGRTITYEQYF.

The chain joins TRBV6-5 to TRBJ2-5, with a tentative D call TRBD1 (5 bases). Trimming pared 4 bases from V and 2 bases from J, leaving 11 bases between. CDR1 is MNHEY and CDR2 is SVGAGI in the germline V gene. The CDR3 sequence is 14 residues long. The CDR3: CASSSQGTQETQYF. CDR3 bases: TGTGCCAGCAGTTCCCAGGGAACTCAAGAGACCCAGTACTTC.

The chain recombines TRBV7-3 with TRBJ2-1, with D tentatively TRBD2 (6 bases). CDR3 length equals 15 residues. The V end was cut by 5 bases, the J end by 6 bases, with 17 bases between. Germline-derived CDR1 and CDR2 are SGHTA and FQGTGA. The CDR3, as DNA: TGTGCCAGCAGCCCGGGGGATACCGGGGGCAATGAGCAGTTCTTC. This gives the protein CASSPGDTGGNEQFF.

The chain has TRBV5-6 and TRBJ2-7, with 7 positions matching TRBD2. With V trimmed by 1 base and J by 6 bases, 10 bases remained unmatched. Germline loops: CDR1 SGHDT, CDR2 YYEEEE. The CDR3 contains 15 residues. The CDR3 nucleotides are TGTGCCAGCAGCTTGTTGGGAGGGATGTCTGCCGAGCAGTACTTC. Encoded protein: CASSLLGGMSAEQYF.

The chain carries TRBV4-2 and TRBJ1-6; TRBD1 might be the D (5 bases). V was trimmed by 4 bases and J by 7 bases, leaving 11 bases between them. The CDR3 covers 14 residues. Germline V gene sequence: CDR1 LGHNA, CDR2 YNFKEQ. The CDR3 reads CASSPGLLNSPLHF. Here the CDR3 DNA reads TGTGCCAGCAGCCCGGGACTTCTAAATTCACCCCTCCACTTT.